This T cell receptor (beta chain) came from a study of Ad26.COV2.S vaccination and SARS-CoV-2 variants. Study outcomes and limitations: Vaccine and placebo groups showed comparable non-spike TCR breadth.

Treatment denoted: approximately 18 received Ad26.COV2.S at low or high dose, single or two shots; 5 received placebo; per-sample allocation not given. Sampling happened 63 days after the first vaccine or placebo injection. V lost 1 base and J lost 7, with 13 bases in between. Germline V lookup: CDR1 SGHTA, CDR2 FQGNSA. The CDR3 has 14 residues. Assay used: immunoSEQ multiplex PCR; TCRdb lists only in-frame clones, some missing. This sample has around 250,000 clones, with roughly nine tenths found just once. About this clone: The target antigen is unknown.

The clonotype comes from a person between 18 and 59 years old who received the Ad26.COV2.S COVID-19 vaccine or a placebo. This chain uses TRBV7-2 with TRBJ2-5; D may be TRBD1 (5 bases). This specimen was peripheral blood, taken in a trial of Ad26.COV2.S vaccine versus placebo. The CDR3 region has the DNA TGTGCCAGCAGCTTAGTGTTCAGGGAAGTGACCCAGTACTTC. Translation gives CASSLVFREVTQYF. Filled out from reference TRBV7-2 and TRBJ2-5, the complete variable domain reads GAGVSQSPSNKVTEKGKDVELRCDPISGHTALYWYRQSLGQGLEFLIYFQGNSAPDKSGLPSDRFSAERTGGSVSTLTIQRTQQEDSAVYLCASSLVFREVTQYFGPGTRLLVL.